Many counts were recorded for the clone carrying this T cell receptor beta chain. The assay was immunoSEQ multiplex PCR, and TCRdb's table has in-frame clones only and misses some. The repertoire consists of 38,000 or so clones, none detected only once. Germline values: CDR1 LGHNA, CDR2 YSLEER. CDR3 length: 12 amino acids. The ends were cut back, 6 bases at V and 10 bases at J, with 15 bases in the middle. This specimen comes from a study of T cells after posttransplantation cyclophosphamide. V is TRBV4-3 and J is TRBJ1-2; weak D call: TRBD1 (6 bases). The sample was PBMCs. This sequence originates from a man aged 50 or older in good health, CMV-negative, and a related stem cell transplant donor. The DNA of the CDR3 is TGCGCCAGCAGTTTCACCAGGGGCGACTACACCTTC. This encodes CASSFTRGDYTF.